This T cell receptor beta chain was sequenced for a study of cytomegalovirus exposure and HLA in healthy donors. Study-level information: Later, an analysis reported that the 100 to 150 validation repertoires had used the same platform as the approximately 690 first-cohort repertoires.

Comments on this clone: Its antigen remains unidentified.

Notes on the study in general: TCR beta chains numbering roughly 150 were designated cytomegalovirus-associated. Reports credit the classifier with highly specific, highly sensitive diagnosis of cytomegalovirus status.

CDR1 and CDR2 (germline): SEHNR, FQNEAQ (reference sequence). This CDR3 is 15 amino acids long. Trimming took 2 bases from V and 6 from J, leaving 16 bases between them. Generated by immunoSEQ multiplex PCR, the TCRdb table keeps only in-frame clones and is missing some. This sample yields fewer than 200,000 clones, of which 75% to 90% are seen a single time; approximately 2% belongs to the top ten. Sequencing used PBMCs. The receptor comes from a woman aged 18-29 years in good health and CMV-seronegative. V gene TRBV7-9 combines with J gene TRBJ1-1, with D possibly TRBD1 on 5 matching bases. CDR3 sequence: CASSLQTLGGAEAFF. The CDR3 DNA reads TGTGCCAGCAGCTTACAAACCCTTGGGGGGGCTGAAGCTTTCTTT.